This is a list of T cell receptor beta chains from one sample in a study of blood T cells in healthy people across ages. TCRdb re-called the 5' RACE reads with MiXCR, one entry per CDR3 protein. The top ten hold 6.5% to 8% of the sample, which has about 1.4 million distinct CDR3 sequences, around 55% seen once. The specimen sequenced was blood. The receptors stem from a man aged 18 to 30 in good health. The CDR3 runs from the conserved cysteine through the conserved F or W. A D gene is named only where the DNA matches it firmly. Some rows have no size entry. The others give once, few or many, or a class for an expanded clone.

CDR3	DNA	V	J	D	length	size
CASSLSGGRYNEQFF	TGTGCCAGCAGCCTTAGCGGGGGGCGCTACAATGAGCAGTTCTTC	TRBV7-2	TRBJ2-1	TRBD2	15	-
CASSLGPASGDNEQFF	TGTGCCAGCAGCTTAGGCCCGGCTAGCGGAGACAATGAGCAGTTCTTC	TRBV13	TRBJ2-1	TRBD2	16	few
CASKGSGEQFF	TGTGCCAGCAAGGGGTCCGGTGAGCAGTTCTTC	TRBV6-5	TRBJ2-1	-	11	once
CASSQDHRAPPVGYTF	TGTGCCAGCAGCCAAGATCACCGGGCCCCACCGGTGGGCTACACCTTC	TRBV4-2	TRBJ1-2	-	16	once
CASVNRAPNTEAFF	TGCGCCAGCGTTAACAGGGCTCCGAACACTGAAGCTTTCTTT	TRBV10-1	TRBJ1-1	-	14	few
CATSRDLAGREQYF	TGTGCCACCAGCAGAGATCTGGCAGGGCGAGAGCAGTACTTC	TRBV15	TRBJ2-4	-	14	-
CASRERQNLAKYELYF	TGTGCCAGCAGGGAAAGACAGAATCTCGCAAAATACGAGCTGTACTTC	TRBV2	TRBJ2-7	-	16	-
CASSPARGGNYGYTF	TGTGCCAGCTCACCAGCAAGGGGTGGAAACTATGGCTACACCTTC	TRBV18	TRBJ1-2	-	15	-
CSARQQFTDTQYF	TGCAGTGCTAGGCAACAATTCACAGATACGCAGTATTTT	TRBV20-1	TRBJ2-3	-	13	-
CASNDHERNEQFF	TGTGCCAGCAATGATCACGAGCGGAATGAGCAGTTCTTC	TRBV2	TRBJ2-1	-	13	-
CASSLEYGDNEQFF	TGTGCCAGCAGCTTAGAGTACGGGGACAATGAGCAGTTCTTC	TRBV7-8	TRBJ2-1	-	14	-
CASSLTGDRGNIQYF	TGTGCCAGCAGCTTAACGGGGGACAGGGGAAACATTCAGTACTTC	TRBV7-9	TRBJ2-4	TRBD1	15	-
CASSFRGTTQETQYF	TGCGCCAGCAGCTTTAGAGGGACTACGCAAGAGACCCAGTACTTC	TRBV4-1	TRBJ2-5	TRBD2	15	-
CAIRGGQGLSKAFF	TGTGCCATCAGGGGTGGACAGGGTTTGAGTAAAGCTTTCTTT	TRBV10-3	TRBJ1-1	TRBD1	14	-
CASSQDSQVDYGYTF	TGCGCCAGCAGCCAAGACTCACAGGTTGACTATGGCTACACCTTC	TRBV4-3	TRBJ1-2	-	15	once
CASSPPTGTYEQYF	TGTGCCAGCTCACCACCGACTGGAACCTACGAGCAGTACTTC	TRBV18	TRBJ2-7	-	14	few
CASSFQGGIYNEQFF	TGTGCCAGCAGTTTCCAAGGGGGAATCTACAATGAGCAGTTCTTC	TRBV27	TRBJ2-1	-	15	few
CASSFGTSGPPEGQFF	TGCGCCAGCAGCTTTGGGACTAGCGGGCCCCCCGAGGGGCAGTTCTTC	TRBV4-1	TRBJ2-1	TRBD2	16	-
CSVEGRYTEAFF	TGCAGCGTTGAAGGCCGTTACACTGAAGCTTTCTTT	TRBV29-1	TRBJ1-1	-	12	-
CASSPSGGIREQFF	TGTGCCAGCAGTCCTAGCGGGGGGATCAGGGAGCAGTTCTTC	TRBV7-9	TRBJ2-1	TRBD2	14	few
CASSLALDTGTNYGYTF	TGCGCCAGCAGCTTGGCCCTCGACACAGGGACTAACTATGGCTACACCTTC	TRBV5-1	TRBJ1-2	-	17	-
CANSQEWAGASYEQYF	TGCGCCAACAGCCAAGAGTGGGCAGGGGCTTCCTACGAGCAGTACTTC	TRBV4-3	TRBJ2-7	-	16	few
CASSHHVSGRPPDTQYF	TGTGCCAGCAGCCATCACGTGAGCGGGAGACCCCCAGATACGCAGTATTTT	TRBV7-9	TRBJ2-3	TRBD2	17	-
CASSLDGLGRPYEQYF	TGTGCCAGCAGCTTAGATGGGCTCGGCCGACCCTACGAGCAGTACTTC	TRBV7-9	TRBJ2-7	-	16	-
CASSSRDGPYGYTF	TGTGCCAGCAGCTCGAGGGACGGACCCTATGGCTACACCTTC	TRBV7-6	TRBJ1-2	-	14	-
CASRRRWGETQYF	TGTGCCAGCAGACGGAGATGGGGAGAGACCCAGTACTTC	TRBV2	TRBJ2-5	-	13	-
CASSTTGDGRRNYGYTF	TGTGCCAGCAGTACAACAGGGGATGGGCGCCGAAACTATGGCTACACCTTC	TRBV12-3/TRBV12-4	TRBJ1-2	TRBD1	17	-
CSGGGRVTEAFF	TGCAGCGGGGGCGGGCGAGTCACTGAAGCTTTCTTT	TRBV29-1	TRBJ1-1	-	12	-
CASAQQGADQPQHF	TGTGCCAGCGCACAACAGGGGGCAGATCAGCCCCAGCATTTT	TRBV12-3/TRBV12-4	TRBJ1-5	TRBD1	14	-
CSARSVRDEQFF	TGCAGTGCTAGATCCGTGAGGGACGAGCAGTTCTTC	TRBV20-1	TRBJ2-1	-	12	-
CASSLAAGQVTDTQYF	TGTGCCAGCAGCTTAGCAGCGGGGCAAGTCACAGATACGCAGTATTTT	TRBV7-9	TRBJ2-3	TRBD2	16	once
CASSESDRVFVAFF	TGTGCCAGCAGTGAGTCGGACAGGGTCTTCGTGGCTTTCTTT	TRBV25-1	TRBJ1-1	TRBD1	14	few
CASSLAPSGSQETQYF	TGCGCCAGCAGCTTGGCCCCTAGCGGGAGCCAAGAGACCCAGTACTTC	TRBV5-1	TRBJ2-5	TRBD2	16	many
CASSHWVGDNEQFF	TGTGCCAGCAGCCATTGGGTAGGGGACAATGAGCAGTTCTTC	TRBV13	TRBJ2-1	-	14	-
CASGSARGRRNEQFF	TGTGCCAGCGGGTCAGCGAGGGGGCGTAGGAATGAGCAGTTCTTC	TRBV27	TRBJ2-1	TRBD1	15	-
CASSDTSGRLAYEQYF	TGCGCCAGCAGTGATACTAGCGGGAGGCTTGCCTACGAGCAGTACTTC	TRBV10-2	TRBJ2-7	TRBD2	16	-
CASSQDEAGGQETQYF	TGTGCCAGCAGCCAAGATGAAGCCGGGGGCCAAGAGACCCAGTACTTC	TRBV4-2	TRBJ2-5	-	16	-
CASSQGPPNPIYNSPHHF	TGCGCCAGCAGCCAAGGACCCCCGAATCCCATTTATAATTCACCCCACCACTTT	TRBV4-1	TRBJ1-6	-	18	-
CASSPYDGPGPSYEQYF	TGCGCCAGCAGCCCCTACGATGGGCCAGGACCATCCTACGAGCAGTACTTC	TRBV4-1	TRBJ2-7	-	17	-
CASSVFGGAGELFF	TGTGCCAGCAGTGTATTCGGCGGGGCCGGGGAGCTGTTTTTT	TRBV27	TRBJ2-2	-	14	-
CASSPNGGANEQFF	TGTGCCAGCAGCCCCAATGGAGGGGCCAATGAGCAGTTCTTC	TRBV12-3/TRBV12-4	TRBJ2-1	-	14	-
CSAPRTSGDGLSEQYF	TGCAGTGCTCCCCGGACTAGCGGGGACGGATTAAGCGAGCAGTACTTC	TRBV20-1	TRBJ2-7	TRBD2	16	many
CSVGGSRDEQFF	TGCAGCGTAGGGGGATCCAGAGATGAGCAGTTCTTC	TRBV29-1	TRBJ2-1	-	12	few
CVRVRGVSSYEQYF	TGTGTCAGAGTACGGGGGGTATCGTCCTACGAGCAGTACTTC	TRBV6-1	TRBJ2-7	TRBD2	14	-
CASRRGGSGSYNEQFF	TGTGCCAGCAGGCGGGGGGGTAGCGGCTCCTACAATGAGCAGTTCTTC	TRBV28	TRBJ2-1	TRBD2	16	-
CSARDSSTGGVETQYF	TGCAGTGCTAGAGACTCCTCCACAGGGGGCGTAGAGACCCAGTACTTC	TRBV20-1	TRBJ2-5	TRBD1	16	-
CASSLRPRSTDTQYF	TGCGCCAGCAGCTTAAGGCCCAGGAGCACAGATACGCAGTATTTT	TRBV5-1	TRBJ2-3	-	15	-
CAISGGGVVTDTQYF	TGTGCCATCAGTGGGGGAGGAGTAGTGACAGATACGCAGTATTTT	TRBV10-3	TRBJ2-3	-	15	-
CSVERLAGETYEQYF	TGCAGCGTTGAGCGTCTAGCGGGAGAAACATACGAGCAGTACTTC	TRBV29-1	TRBJ2-7	TRBD2	15	-
CASRTGVGADTQYF	TGTGCCAGCAGGACAGGGGTTGGCGCAGATACGCAGTATTTT	TRBV12-3/TRBV12-4	TRBJ2-3	TRBD1	14	-
CASRDTSTGSYNEQFF	TGTGCCAGCAGGGATACCTCGACAGGCTCCTACAATGAGCAGTTCTTC	TRBV27	TRBJ2-1	-	16	few
CSATNMRIYEQYF	TGCAGTGCTACCAACATGCGGATTTACGAGCAGTACTTC	TRBV20-1	TRBJ2-7	-	13	few
CASSYSRSAYNEQFF	TGTGCCAGCAGTTACTCCCGAAGCGCCTACAATGAGCAGTTCTTC	TRBV6-6	TRBJ2-1	-	15	-
CATTLKGTSGTGELFF	TGTGCCACCACGTTGAAAGGGACTAGCGGCACCGGGGAGCTGTTTTTT	TRBV12-3/TRBV12-4	TRBJ2-2	TRBD2	16	-
CASSVEGTGANVLTF	TGTGCCAGCAGCGTAGAAGGGACTGGGGCCAACGTCCTGACTTTC	TRBV9	TRBJ2-6	-	15	-